This is a list of T cell receptor beta chains from one sample in a study of T cell responses to AZD1222 COVID-19 vaccine. Method: immunoSEQ multiplex PCR; TCRdb's copy keeps in-frame clones and lacks some. The sample gives approximately 99,000 clones, approximately 93% of which show up once; 7.5% to 9.5% is in the top ten. The source material was peripheral blood, sampled 28 days after the second AZD1222 dose. The receptors were gathered from an adult who received the AZD1222 COVID-19 vaccine. The CDR3 runs from the conserved cysteine through the conserved F or W. Fields, in order: D gene, J gene, V gene, clone size, CDR3 DNA, CDR3 protein. D genes are given only for firm matches. Clone size is given for some rows only: seen once, a few or many times, or a class if the clone is expanded.

>-|TRBJ1-1|TRBV6-5|-
TGTGCCAGCAGCCCCGGGACAACGAGGACTGAAGCTTTCTTT
CASSPGTTRTEAFF
>TRBD2|TRBJ2-1|TRBV6-9|-
TGTGCCAGCAGTTCCTACCGCCGGGTCCCGGCGGGAGAGTTCTACAATGAGCAGTTCTTC
CASSSYRRVPAGEFYNEQFF
>TRBD1|TRBJ2-7|TRBV28|once
TGTGCCAGCAGTGTTGGACAGGCTTCCTACGAGCAGTACTTC
CASSVGQASYEQYF
>TRBD1|TRBJ1-1|TRBV27|-
TGTGCCAGCAGGGCAGGGGGAATCGGCACTGAAGCTTTCTTT
CASRAGGIGTEAFF
>-|TRBJ2-7|TRBV28|-
TGTGCCAGCAGTTTAATCTTCTACGAGCAGTACTTC
CASSLIFYEQYF
>-|TRBJ1-1|TRBV25-1|-
TGTGCCAGCAGGGGGTACACTGAAGCTTTCTTT
CASRGYTEAFF
>-|TRBJ1-6|TRBV24-1|-
TGTGCCACCAGTGATTTAAGGACAGTTCAACTTAATTCACCCCTCCACTTT
CATSDLRTVQLNSPLHF
>TRBD1|TRBJ2-6|TRBV5-1|-
TGCGCCAGCAGCGGAACAGGGGGCGCTGGGGCCAACGTCCTGACTTTC
CASSGTGGAGANVLTF
>TRBD1|TRBJ1-5|TRBV7-2|-
TGTGCCAGCAGCAGCTCGGACAGGAATCAGCCCCAGCATTTT
CASSSSDRNQPQHF
>-|TRBJ2-1|TRBV3-1/TRBV3-2|few
TGTGCCAGCAGCCAAGGGGGGCAGGGTTTCTACAATGAGCAGTTCTTC
CASSQGGQGFYNEQFF
>-|TRBJ2-3|TRBV5-5|-
TGTGCCAGCAGCTTGGGGACTTTAACGCAGTATTTT
CASSLGTLTQYF
>TRBD2|TRBJ2-5|TRBV19|-
TGTGCCACCACCCCTAGCGGGAGGGCGGAGACCCAGTACTTC
CATTPSGRAETQYF
>TRBD2|TRBJ2-7|TRBV29-1|-
TGCAGCGTTTTCCCTAGCGGTTCCTACGAGCAGTACTTC
CSVFPSGSYEQYF
>-|TRBJ2-6|TRBV6-5|-
TGTGCCAGCAGGTCGAAAGTCTCTGGGGCCAACGTCCTGACTTTC
CASRSKVSGANVLTF
>TRBD1|TRBJ1-4|TRBV27|-
TGTGCCAGCAGATCAACGGACAGGGATGATGAAAAACTGTTTTTT
CASRSTDRDDEKLFF
>-|TRBJ1-3|TRBV18|few
TGTGCCAGCTCACCACCTTCACGGTTGGGGCCTGGAAACACCATATATTTT
CASSPPSRLGPGNTIYF
>-|TRBJ1-5|TRBV2|-
TGTGCCAGCAGTGTTGGACTTAGCAATCAGCCCCAGCATTTT
CASSVGLSNQPQHF
>TRBD1|TRBJ2-5|TRBV2|-
TGTGCCAGCAGTGCGGGACAGGGGGGACAGACCCAGTACTTC
CASSAGQGGQTQYF
>TRBD1|TRBJ2-4|TRBV19|-
TGTGCCAGTAGTATGGACAGGTCAAACATTCAGTACTTC
CASSMDRSNIQYF
>-|TRBJ1-5|TRBV3-1/TRBV3-2|few
TGTGCCAGCAGCCAAGTCGAAGGACAGCCCCAGCATTTT
CASSQVEGQPQHF
>TRBD2|TRBJ2-1|TRBV11-2|-
TGTGCCAGCAGGAGTGCCGGGACTAGCGGGGGCTACAATGAGCAGTTCTTC
CASRSAGTSGGYNEQFF
>-|TRBJ1-1|TRBV20-1|few
TGCAGTGCTAGTTTGTCCGGCACTGAAGCTTTCTTT
CSASLSGTEAFF
>TRBD2|TRBJ2-4|TRBV10-2|-
TGCGCCAGCAGTGATTCCGGGACTAGGATTCAGTACTTC
CASSDSGTRIQYF
>TRBD1|TRBJ1-5|TRBV4-2|-
TGTGCCAGCAGCCACGATACAGGGGGCAATCAGCCCCAGCATTTT
CASSHDTGGNQPQHF
>-|TRBJ2-7|TRBV19|-
TGTGCCAGTCAAGGTGGGTCCAGCTACGAGCAGTACTTC
CASQGGSSYEQYF
>-|TRBJ1-6|TRBV23-1|-
TGCGCCGGATCCACTGATTATTCACCCCTCCACTTT
CAGSTDYSPLHF
>-|TRBJ1-4|TRBV28|-
TGTGCCAGCAGTTTTGTCGGACAGAGACGGGAAAAACTGTTTTTT
CASSFVGQRREKLFF
>TRBD1|TRBJ1-5|TRBV4-1|-
TGCGCCAGCAGCCAGGTGGGGACAGCATCCAATCAGCCCCAGCATTTT
CASSQVGTASNQPQHF
>-|TRBJ2-2|TRBV11-2|-
TGTGCCAGCAGCTTAGTTGGCACCGGGGAGCTGTTTTTT
CASSLVGTGELFF
>TRBD1|TRBJ2-7|TRBV11-3|-
TGTGCCAGCAGCCGACAGGGGCCCCCTCTGGACGAGCAGTACTTC
CASSRQGPPLDEQYF
>-|TRBJ2-3|TRBV27|-
TGTGCCAGCAGTTTATGGGGGAGTGATACGCAGTATTTT
CASSLWGSDTQYF
>TRBD2|TRBJ2-1|TRBV9|-
TGTGCCAGCAGCGTACTAGCGGGAGGATTCGGGAATGAGCAGTTCTTC
CASSVLAGGFGNEQFF
>-|TRBJ2-7|TRBV6-5|-
TGTGCCAGCAGTTACTCAGGGCGGGGCGAGCAGTACTTC
CASSYSGRGEQYF
>TRBD1|TRBJ1-5|TRBV28|-
TGTGCCAGCAGCCCCTCGGGACAGGGAAACAATCAGCCCCAGCATTTT
CASSPSGQGNNQPQHF
>TRBD1|TRBJ1-6|TRBV28|-
TGTGCCAGCAGTTCCACAGGGGGCATACCACCCCTCCACTTT
CASSSTGGIPPLHF
>TRBD2|TRBJ2-1|TRBV27|-
TGTGCCATCCCTCTTGATAGGGTTAGCGGGAGGGAATACTCCTACAATGAGCAGTTCTTC
CAIPLDRVSGREYSYNEQFF
>TRBD1|TRBJ1-3|TRBV4-3|-
TGCGCCAGCAGCCAAGGGACAGGGTACTCTGGAAACACCATATATTTT
CASSQGTGYSGNTIYF
>TRBD1|TRBJ2-1|TRBV19|-
TGTGCCAGTAGTATAAGGGGACAGGGACACAATGAGCAGTTCTTC
CASSIRGQGHNEQFF
>TRBD1|TRBJ2-2|TRBV12-5|-
TGTGCTAGTGGTTCCGACAGGGACGGGGGGGAGCTGTTTTTT
CASGSDRDGGELFF